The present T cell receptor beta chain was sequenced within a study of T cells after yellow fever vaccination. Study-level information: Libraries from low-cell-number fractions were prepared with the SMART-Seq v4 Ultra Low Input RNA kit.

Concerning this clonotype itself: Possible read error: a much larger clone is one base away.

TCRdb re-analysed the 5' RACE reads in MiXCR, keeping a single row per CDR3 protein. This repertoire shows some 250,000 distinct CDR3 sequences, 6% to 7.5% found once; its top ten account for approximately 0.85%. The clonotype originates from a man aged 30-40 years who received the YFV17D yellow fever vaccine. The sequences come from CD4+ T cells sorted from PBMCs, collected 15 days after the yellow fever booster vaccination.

The chain's CDR3 is CASSPGQCKFF. CDR3 DNA sequence: TGTGCCAGCAGCCCGGGACAGTGCAAGTTCTTC. The chain links TRBV7-9 to TRBJ2-1, with TRBD1 identical over 7 bases. CDR1 and CDR2 (germline): SEHNR, FQNEAQ (reference sequence). This CDR3 spans 11 amino acids. The V and J ends lost 5 bases and 14 bases, in that order; junction bases with no gene match: 6.